Sample share makes the clone carrying this TCR beta chain medium-sized (0.01 to 0.1%). This sample is part of a study of patients and donors after allogeneic stem cell transplantation. TCRdb reprocessed the RT-PCR reads via MiXCR and lists one record per CDR3 protein. The sample has about 110,000 distinct CDR3 sequences, less than 45% seen once. Material for sequencing was blood, either unsorted or a sorted T cell fraction (not recorded which). This receptor was identified in a human donor who was either an allogeneic HSCT recipient or a stem cell or donor lymphocyte infusion donor (not recorded which). It is not recorded whose cells these are; they may come from a transplant donor.

CDR3: CASSLVPGGNTEAFF. DNA for the CDR3: TGTGCCAGCAGCTTAGTGCCAGGGGGAAACACTGAAGCTTTCTTT. The chain uses TRBV7-8 and TRBJ1-1; TRBD1 matches at 7 bases. The germline CDR1 and CDR2 sequences are SGHVS and FQNEAQ. After removal of 1 base from V and 2 bases from J, the junction contained 4 bases not matched to a gene. The CDR3 has 15 amino acids.